Below are 11 T cell receptor beta chains sequenced from a single sample in a study of shared clonotypes between healthy human individuals. Sequencing was performed with immunoSEQ multiplex PCR; in TCRdb, only in-frame clones are kept and a portion is missing. The sample consists of 400,000 to 500,000 clones, less than 80% of them appearing once. The material sequenced was PBMCs. These receptor sequences come from a woman aged 40 to 49 in good health. Some clones in this sample may be carry-over from other donors' samples.

The chain is built from TRBV18 and TRBJ2-4; the D is unclear. CDR1 is KGHSH and CDR2 is LQKENI in the germline V gene. The CDR3 runs 12 residues. V shed 5 bases and J shed 8 bases, with 10 bases lying between them. The CDR3 coding sequence is TGTGCCAGCTCATCGAGTCGGGACATTCAGTACTTC. Residues: CASSSSRDIQYF.

This clone was counted ten times or more. This rearrangement joins TRBV12-2 to TRBJ1-2. TRBV12-2 is designated a pseudogene. CDR3 size: 18 residues. This CDR3 reads CASRLVLESGTANYGYTF. CDR3 sequence (DNA): TGTGCAAGTCGCTTAGTGCTGGAAAGCGGGACCGCCAACTATGGCTACACCTTC.

The rearrangement joins TRBV30 to TRBJ1-2; D not resolved. Germline V gene lookup returns CDR1 GTSNPN and CDR2 SVGIG (reference sequence). The V and J ends lost 2 bases and 4 bases respectively, with 11 bases between them. The CDR3 spans 13 residues. The CDR3 DNA sequence: TGTGCCTGGAGTCTCGCAGAGGCCTATGGCTACACCTTC. This codes for CAWSLAEAYGYTF.

The CDR3 region is CASSSSRGQTYEQYF. The CDR3 nucleotides read TGCGCCAGCAGCTCTTCTCGTGGACAGACCTACGAGCAGTACTTC. The rearrangement links TRBV4-3 to TRBJ2-7; TRBD1 might be the D (6 bases). From germline, CDR1 is LGHNA and CDR2 YSLEER. Trimming cost V 5 bases and J 2 bases, with 16 bases left between them. This CDR3 comprises 15 residues.

This chain connects TRBV28 to TRBJ2-3, with D possibly being TRBD1 or TRBD2 (5 bases each). The ends were cut back, 1 base at V and 6 bases at J, with 20 bases in the middle. CDR3 length: 17 residues. The germline V gene has CDR1 MDHEN and CDR2 SYDVKM. Here the CDR3 reads CASSLLKLGEGIDTQYF. The CDR3 bases are TGTGCCAGCAGTTTATTGAAACTGGGCGAGGGGATCGATACGCAGTATTTT.

The sample holds one count of this clone. The V and J genes are TRBV15 and TRBJ2-2, with D perhaps TRBD1 (6 bases). CDR1 and CDR2 (germline): LNHNV, YYDKDF (reference sequence). Trimming removed 0 bases from V and 10 bases from J, with 15 bases in between. This CDR3 has 15 residues. The CDR3, as DNA: TGTGCCACCAGCAGAGATCGGAACAGGGTTCTGGAGCTGTTTTTT. Its protein is CATSRDRNRVLELFF.

The rearrangement links TRBV19 to TRBJ2-3; the match to TRBD1 covers 7 bases. V gave up 5 bases and J gave up 0 bases; unmatched junction bases: 8. The CDR3 is 16 amino acids. Germline V gene lookup returns CDR1 LNHDA and CDR2 SQIVND (reference sequence). In DNA, the CDR3 is TGTGCCAGTAGTCCGAACCGGGACAGCAGCACAGATACGCAGTATTTT. As protein: CASSPNRDSSTDTQYF.

The rearrangement links TRBV5-8 to TRBJ2-7; tentatively, D is TRBD2 (5 bases). The CDR3 length is 12 residues. CDR1 and CDR2 from the germline V gene are SGHTS and YDEGEE. The V and J ends lost 4 bases and 2 bases respectively, with 7 bases between them. This CDR3 is CASSLTTYEQYF. In DNA, the CDR3 is TGTGCCAGCAGCCTGACTACCTACGAGCAGTACTTC.

The rearrangement joins TRBV7-3 to TRBJ2-5; D not resolved. From germline, CDR1 is SGHTA and CDR2 FQGTGA. The CDR3 covers 15 residues. V lost 0 bases and J lost 0, with 8 bases in between. The CDR3 loop is CASSLTLGYQETQYF. The CDR3 bases are TGTGCCAGCAGCTTAACGTTGGGGTACCAAGAGACCCAGTACTTC.

V gene TRBV30 combines with J gene TRBJ1-1; D is possibly TRBD1 (5 bases). The V and J ends lost 3 bases and 0 bases respectively, with 11 bases between them. The CDR3 extends over 14 amino acids. Germline lookup yields CDR1 GTSNPN and CDR2 SVGIG (reference sequence). In nucleotides, the CDR3 is TGTGCCTGGAGCCATGGGACGGTGAACACTGAAGCTTTCTTT. It translates to CAWSHGTVNTEAFF.

Concerning this clone itself: Distinct nucleotide sequences in the sample also encode this CDR3. V gene TRBV16 combines with J gene TRBJ1-1; D gene ambiguous. Germline loops: CDR1 KGHSY, CDR2 FQNENV. The CDR3 runs 13 residues. With 0 bases removed from V and 1 base from J, the gap between germline ends came to 3 bases. The CDR3 sequence: CASSQSGNTEAFF. The CDR3 DNA sequence: TGTGCCAGCAGCCAATCTGGGAACACTGAAGCTTTCTTT.